This section outlines one T cell receptor beta chain sequence together with its context. Profiling relied on immunoSEQ multiplex PCR, and the TCRdb table lists in-frame clones only, not all of them. The sample lists some 9,500 clones; 90% were seen once. These data belong to a study of T cells in localized non-small cell lung cancer. This CDR3 region has 13 residues. Trimming stripped 5 bases from V and 5 bases from J, with 12 bases between. Germline CDR1 MDHEN, CDR2 SYDVKM. The sample here was peripheral blood, taken before any cancer treatment. This clonotype originated in a male donor aged 60 or older with stage III squamous cell lung carcinoma. This chain links TRBV28 with TRBJ2-5; maybe TRBD1 (5 bases). CDR3 residues: CASSSQGWETQYF. The CDR3, as DNA: TGTGCCAGCAGTAGTCAGGGTTGGGAGACCCAGTACTTC. The full variable domain, completed using reference TRBV28 and TRBJ2-5, is DVKVTQSSRYLVKRTGEKVFLECVQDMDHENMFWYRQDPGLGLRLIYFSYDVKMKEKGDIPEGYSVSREKKERFSLILESASTNQTSMYLCASSSQGWETQYFGPGTRLLVL.